These 29 T cell receptor beta chains originate from one sample sequenced in a study of cytomegalovirus exposure and HLA in healthy donors. TCRdb keeps only in-frame clones here, not all; method: immunoSEQ multiplex PCR. The sample carries a few hundred thousand clones, 90% recorded once. Sequenced sample: PBMCs. These receptors came from a young woman in good health and CMV-seronegative.

The chain couples TRBV6-1 to TRBJ1-5; D is undetermined. This CDR3 is built from 13 residues. Trimming took 3 bases from V and 2 from J, leaving 5 bases between them. Germline CDR1 MNHNS, CDR2 SASEGT. The CDR3 is CASSDLGNQPQHF. The CDR3 nucleotides are TGTGCCAGCAGTGATCTTGGCAATCAGCCCCAGCATTTT.

The chain carries TRBV6-6 and TRBJ2-3, with 7 bases aligning to TRBD2. In germline, CDR1 is MNHNY, CDR2 SVGAGI (reference sequence). CDR3 size: 15 residues. The J segment lost 5 bases and the V segment lost 2 bases, leaving 7 bases of the junction unmatched. The CDR3 is CASSYVSAGRDTQYF. CDR3 DNA: TGTGCCAGCAGTTACGTTTCAGCGGGGAGAGATACGCAGTATTTT.

This chain's CDR3 is CASGHDRGRGQPQHF. The CDR3 coding sequence is TGTGCCAGCGGCCACGACAGGGGGCGAGGTCAGCCCCAGCATTTT. The chain uses TRBV18 and TRBJ1-5; 10 bases fit TRBD1. V gave up 8 bases and J gave up 6 bases; unmatched junction bases: 10. Germline CDR1 is KGHSH and CDR2 is LQKENI. The CDR3 consists of 15 residues.

The chain carries TRBV5-1 and TRBJ2-1, with a possible D match to TRBD1 (5 bases). V was cut by 1 base and J by 1 base, with 9 bases left in between. This CDR3 spans 15 amino acids. In germline, CDR1 is SGHRS, CDR2 YFSETQ. The chain's CDR3 is CASSLQSGSYNEQFF. As DNA, the CDR3 is TGCGCCAGCAGCTTGCAATCAGGGTCCTACAATGAGCAGTTCTTC.

The chain has TRBV9 and TRBJ2-4; TRBD2 agrees at 8 bases. Germline V gene sequence: CDR1 SGDLS, CDR2 YYNGEE. The CDR3 totals 20 residues. After removal of 4 bases from V and 3 bases from J, the junction contained 21 bases not matched to a gene. CDR3 loop: CASSTSNIAGPSGYKNIQYF. For the CDR3, the DNA is TGTGCCAGCAGCACCTCAAACATAGCGGGGCCATCGGGTTACAAAAACATTCAGTACTTC.

The chain is built from TRBV4-1 and TRBJ1-2; D not resolved. V was pared by 4 bases and J by 5 bases, with 17 bases between. Germline assignment: CDR1 MGHRA and CDR2 YSYEKL. The length of the CDR3 is 15 residues. CDR3 region: CASSLGISVGYGYTF. The DNA for the CDR3 is TGCGCCAGCAGCCTCGGGATCTCGGTGGGATATGGCTACACCTTC.

The chain employs TRBV18 and TRBJ1-3; tentative D call: TRBD1 (6 bases). Germline assignment: CDR1 KGHSH and CDR2 LQKENI. The CDR3 spans 15 residues. Deletions cut 5 bases from V and 0 bases from J, with 11 bases between. The DNA for the CDR3 is TGTGCCAGCTCATCCGGACAGAGCTCTGGAAACACCATATATTTT. Translating gives CASSSGQSSGNTIYF.

The chain couples TRBV7-2 to TRBJ2-5, with TRBD1 matching over 7 bases. This CDR3 is built from 14 residues. From germline, CDR1 is SGHTA and CDR2 FQGNSA. Unmatched junction bases numbered 8, after V lost 5 bases and J lost 5 bases. The CDR3 sequence: CASSRDSLGETQYF. The CDR3 nucleotides are TGTGCCAGCAGCCGGGACAGTCTCGGGGAGACCCAGTACTTC.

The chain is built from TRBV28 and TRBJ2-7; TRBD2 agrees at 7 bases. Germline CDR1 and CDR2: MDHEN and SYDVKM. V was pared by 3 bases and J by 0 bases, with 8 bases of the junction left unmatched. This CDR3 is built from 16 residues. The CDR3 DNA reads as TGTGCCAGCAGTTTCCCCGCGCGGGGGAACTCCTACGAGCAGTACTTC. It encodes CASSFPARGNSYEQYF.

This clone was found a few times. The genes are TRBV4-1 and TRBJ1-2, with 8 bases identical to TRBD1. V lost 3 bases and J lost 3; bases outside the gene matches: 15. Looked up from germline, CDR1 is MGHRA and CDR2 is YSYEKL. This CDR3 has 18 amino acids. CDR3 in DNA: TGCGCCAGCAGCCATCTGGAGATGACAGGGGACTATGACTATGGCTACACCTTC. This gives the protein CASSHLEMTGDYDYGYTF.

As DNA, the CDR3 is TGTGCCAGCAGCTTTGAGGCGGGGGGCTACAATGAGCAGTTCTTC. It codes for CASSFEAGGYNEQFF. The genes are TRBV7-3 and TRBJ2-1; 8 bases line up with TRBD2. V lost 3 bases and J lost 3; bases outside the gene matches: 4. The CDR3 covers 15 residues. CDR1 SGHTA and CDR2 FQGTGA come from the germline V gene.

This clone was recorded once. V and J are TRBV5-1 and TRBJ2-7; possibly TRBD2 for D (5 bases). Trimming shortened V by 0 bases and J by 6 bases, and 10 bases separated the two germline ends. The CDR3 extends over 13 amino acids. Germline CDR1 SGHRS, CDR2 YFSETQ. As DNA, the CDR3 is TGCGCCAGCAGCTTGGTCCTAGGAGGCGAGCAGTACGTC. As protein: CASSLVLGGEQYV.

This chain connects TRBV6-5 to TRBJ2-1; 10 positions agree with TRBD2. CDR1 and CDR2 from the germline V gene are MNHEY and SVGAGI. This CDR3 comprises 15 residues. With V trimmed by 2 bases and J by 7 bases, 5 bases remained unmatched. The CDR3 loop is CASSYTLAGTNEQFF. DNA for the CDR3: TGTGCCAGCAGTTACACACTAGCGGGGACGAATGAGCAGTTCTTC.

This chain connects TRBV5-1 to TRBJ2-3; D might be TRBD2 (6 bases). The V end lost 4 bases, the J end lost 3 bases, and 15 bases lay between the germline ends. In germline, CDR1 is SGHRS, CDR2 YFSETQ. The CDR3 extends over 15 amino acids. The CDR3: CASSRGGEVTDTQYF. The CDR3 DNA sequence: TGCGCCAGCAGCAGGGGCGGGGAGGTTACAGATACGCAGTATTTT.

The gene calls are TRBV11-2 and TRBJ2-7, with D perhaps matching TRBD1 (5 bases). V shed 1 base and J shed 0 bases, with 16 bases lying between them. Looked up from germline, CDR1 is SGHAT and CDR2 is FQNNGV. The length of the CDR3 is 17 residues. The CDR3: CASSLAYDSKSSYEQYV. The CDR3 nucleotides are TGTGCCAGCAGCTTAGCATACGACAGCAAGAGCTCCTACGAGCAGTACGTC.

V and J are TRBV6-1 and TRBJ2-7; 9 bases align to TRBD1. V shed 0 bases, J shed 8 bases, and the junction held 8 bases outside the gene matches. The CDR3 is 15 residues long. The germline CDR1 and CDR2 sequences are MNHNS and SASEGT. In DNA form, the CDR3 reads TGTGCCAGCAGTGAAGCGACAGGGGGGACTTACAAGCAGTACGTC. Its translation is CASSEATGGTYKQYV.

This chain links TRBV6-6 with TRBJ2-7, with TRBD1 identical over 9 bases. The V gene's germline CDR1 is MNHNY and CDR2 SVGAGI (reference sequence). V was pared by 5 bases and J by 6 bases, with 11 bases of the junction left unmatched. The CDR3 extends over 15 amino acids. CDR3 in amino acids: CASSTRDRGSSEQYF. The DNA for the CDR3 is TGTGCCAGCAGTACCCGAGACAGGGGGAGCTCCGAGCAGTACTTC.

The chain couples TRBV11-3 to TRBJ2-1; D gene uncertain. The germline V gene encodes CDR1 SGHNT and CDR2 YENEEA. The V and J ends lost 2 bases and 8 bases respectively, with 7 bases between them. The CDR3 sequence is 12 residues long. DNA of the CDR3: TGTGCCAGCAGCTTATCGAGTGATGAGCAGTTCTTC. Translating it yields CASSLSSDEQFF.

The gene calls are TRBV10-3 and TRBJ2-5; D is possibly TRBD1 (6 bases). V lost 0 bases, J lost 2 bases, and 10 bases lay in between. This CDR3 has 15 amino acids. The germline CDR1 and CDR2 sequences are ENHRY and SYGVKD. The CDR3 DNA reads as TGTGCCATCAGTGAGTCAGTCGGACAGCAAGAGACCCAGTACTTC. It is translated as CAISESVGQQETQYF.

This rearrangement joins TRBV7-8 to TRBJ2-1, with TRBD2 matching over 10 bases. Unmatched junction bases numbered 5, after V lost 3 bases and J lost 3 bases. The CDR3 is made up of 16 amino acids. Germline V gene data show CDR1 as SGHVS and CDR2 as FQNEAQ. The CDR3 reads CASSFYSGGHYNEQFF. The CDR3 DNA follows: TGTGCCAGCAGCTTCTATAGCGGGGGGCACTACAATGAGCAGTTCTTC. The entire variable domain, with the rest obtained from reference TRBV7-8 and TRBJ2-1, is as follows: GAGVSQSPRYKVAKRGQDVALRCDPISGHVSLFWYQQALGQGPEFLTYFQNEAQLDKSGLPSDRFFAERPEGSVSTLKIQRTQQEDSAVYLCASSFYSGGHYNEQFFGPGTRLTVL.

V usage is TRBV10-1 and J usage is TRBJ1-1; no clear D. V was shortened by 5 bases and J by 2 bases, with 9 bases between the two germline ends. The germline CDR1 and CDR2 sequences are WNHNN and SYGVQD (reference sequence). The CDR3 has 13 residues. CDR3 in DNA: TGCGCCAGCAGTCCCGAGATTAACACTGAAGCTTTCTTT. Protein: CASSPEINTEAFF.

The CDR3 coding sequence is TGTGCCAGCAGCCAAGATGTGCTAGCGGGGAAGGTAACAGATACGCAGTATTTT. Translating it yields CASSQDVLAGKVTDTQYF. The chain carries TRBV4-2 and TRBJ2-3, with TRBD2 matching over 9 bases. The germline CDR1 and CDR2 sequences are LGHNA and YNFKEQ. V was clipped by 0 bases and J by 3 bases; unmatched bases: 10. The CDR3 runs to 18 residues.

The rearrangement uses TRBV9 and TRBJ1-1; tentatively, D is TRBD1 (5 bases). Germline values: CDR1 SGDLS, CDR2 YYNGEE. The CDR3 consists of 15 residues. V was pared by 4 bases and J by 0 bases, with 13 bases between. CDR3 amino acids: CASSPQGRLNTEAFF. The DNA of the CDR3 is TGTGCCAGCAGCCCCCAGGGTCGATTGAACACTGAAGCTTTCTTT.

The chain recombines TRBV28 with TRBJ2-1, with 7 bases aligning to TRBD1. The CDR3 runs to 15 residues. Germline CDR1 and CDR2: MDHEN and SYDVKM. V was pared by 3 bases and J by 6 bases, with 8 bases of the junction left unmatched. The CDR3 bases are TGTGCCAGCAGTTTTCCGAGACAGGGATCCAATGAGCAGTTCTTC. Translating it yields CASSFPRQGSNEQFF.

This clone was picked up a small number of times. V gene TRBV29-1 combines with J gene TRBJ1-1; 7 nucleotides line up with TRBD1. The J segment lost 1 base and the V segment lost 7 bases, leaving 3 bases of the junction unmatched. CDR1 SQVTM and CDR2 ANQGSEA come from the germline V gene. This CDR3 is built from 12 residues. As DNA, the CDR3 is TGCAGCGGAAGGACAGGGAACACTGAAGCTTTCTTT. Translating it yields CSGRTGNTEAFF.

This clone appeared once. The CDR3 region is CASSLTGGAQYF. The CDR3 DNA is TGTGCCAGCAGCTTGACGGGGGGAGCGCAGTATTTT. The V gene is TRBV5-4, the J gene TRBJ2-3, with 7 bases matching TRBD2. The ends lost 1 base at V and 10 bases at J; junction bases unmatched: 3. The germline V gene has CDR1 SGHNT and CDR2 YYREEE (reference sequence). The length of the CDR3 is 12 residues.

The chain uses TRBV7-2 and TRBJ2-5, with TRBD1 matching over 8 bases. Germline V gene sequence: CDR1 SGHTA, CDR2 FQGNSA. The CDR3 runs 15 residues. The V and J ends lost 5 bases and 7 bases, in that order; junction bases with no gene match: 12. The CDR3 spells CASSRRDRGPGTQYF. CDR3 coding DNA: TGTGCCAGCAGCCGTAGAGACAGGGGACCAGGGACCCAGTACTTC.

This clone was seen only a few times. The chain couples TRBV7-3 to TRBJ1-1; D unresolved. Germline values: CDR1 SGHTA, CDR2 FQGTGA. The CDR3 spans 13 residues. Between the trimmed V and J ends, which lost 2 bases and 1 base, there was a span of 5 bases. CDR3 sequence: CASSLGENTEAFF. For the CDR3, the DNA is TGTGCCAGCAGCTTAGGAGAGAACACTGAAGCTTTCTTT.

This chain joins TRBV7-8 and TRBJ1-4; D gene unclear. The V gene lost 1 base and the J gene lost 10 bases, with 13 bases spanning the gap. The CDR3 has 14 amino acids. CDR1 SGHVS and CDR2 FQNEAQ come from the germline V gene. CDR3 amino acids: CASSLGAVLGKLFF. The CDR3 DNA reads TGTGCCAGCAGCTTAGGGGCAGTTTTGGGAAAACTGTTTTTT.